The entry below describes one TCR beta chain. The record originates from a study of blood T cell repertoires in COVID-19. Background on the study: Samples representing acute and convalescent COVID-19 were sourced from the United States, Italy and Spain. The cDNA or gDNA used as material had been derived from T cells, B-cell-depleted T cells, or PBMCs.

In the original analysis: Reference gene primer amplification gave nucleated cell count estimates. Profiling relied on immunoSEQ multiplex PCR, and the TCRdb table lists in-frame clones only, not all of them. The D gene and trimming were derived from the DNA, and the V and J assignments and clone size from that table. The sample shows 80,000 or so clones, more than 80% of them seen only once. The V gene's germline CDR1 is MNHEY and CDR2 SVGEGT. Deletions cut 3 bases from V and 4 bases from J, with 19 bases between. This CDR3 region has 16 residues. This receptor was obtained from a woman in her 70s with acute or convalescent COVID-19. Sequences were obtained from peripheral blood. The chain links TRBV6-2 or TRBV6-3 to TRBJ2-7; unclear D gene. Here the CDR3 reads CASSYWSNSFAYEQYF. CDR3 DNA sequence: TGTGCCAGCAGTTATTGGTCAAACAGCTTTGCTTACGAGCAGTACTTC.